Each of the 16 T cell receptor beta chains below was sequenced from the same sample in a study of radiation and T cells in renal cell carcinoma. Time point denoted: blood 4 weeks post-SBRT, at nephrectomy. Treatment described: 15 Gy SBRT to primary tumor, nephrectomy 4 weeks later. The repertoire was sequenced with immunoSEQ multiplex PCR; TCRdb's copy has only in-frame clones and lacks some. The sample yields approximately 43,000 clones, about 82% seen once. The sequenced sample was blood, obtained from a patient whose treatment included radiotherapy and nephrectomy. The receptors were gathered from a woman in her seventies with renal cell carcinoma.

This clone was found a few times. V usage is TRBV5-1 and J usage is TRBJ2-1; TRBD1 aligns across 7 bases. Germline V gene sequence: CDR1 SGHRS, CDR2 YFSETQ. V shed 0 bases, J shed 9 bases, and the junction held 6 bases outside the gene matches. This CDR3 has 14 amino acids. CDR3 coding DNA: TGCGCCAGCAGCTTGGAGGGACAGACGGGTGAGCAGTTCTTC. It specifies CASSLEGQTGEQFF.

This chain joins TRBV7-2 and TRBJ2-6; D might be TRBD2 (5 bases). The CDR3 contains 16 residues. Trimming stripped 4 bases from V and 0 bases from J, with 10 bases between. Germline values: CDR1 SGHTA, CDR2 FQGNSA. In DNA form, the CDR3 reads TGTGCCAGCAGCTCCACGAGGGACTCTGGGGCCAACGTCCTGACTTTC. Protein product: CASSSTRDSGANVLTF. Supplemented by reference TRBV7-2 and TRBJ2-6, the full variable domain reads GAGVSQSPSNKVTEKGKDVELRCDPISGHTALYWYRQSLGQGLEFLIYFQGNSAPDKSGLPSDRFSAERTGGSVSTLTIQRTQQEDSAVYLCASSSTRDSGANVLTFGAGSRLTVL.

The chain recombines TRBV2 with TRBJ1-2; TRBD1 might be the D (5 bases). Trimming removed 9 bases at V and 3 bases at J, with 11 bases between. Germline V gives CDR1 SNHLY, CDR2 FYNNEI. CDR3 length: 12 residues. The CDR3 DNA follows: TGTGCCAGTACACCGGGGGACTATGGCTACACCTTC. Amino acids: CASTPGDYGYTF.

The rearrangement joins TRBV4-1 to TRBJ2-1; 11 bases map to TRBD2. This CDR3 spans 15 amino acids. J was trimmed by 6 bases and V by 1 base; bases with no gene match: 2. CDR1 and CDR2 (germline): MGHRA, YSYEKL. In DNA form, the CDR3 reads TGCGCCAGCAGCCAAGTACTAGCGGGAGTCAATGAGCAGTTCTTC. It is translated as CASSQVLAGVNEQFF.

The rearrangement uses TRBV6-5 and TRBJ1-6; TRBD1 agrees at 7 bases. There are 15 residues in the CDR3. The V segment lost 5 bases and the J segment 6 bases; nucleotides outside the gene matches: 7. Germline V gene lookup returns CDR1 MNHEY and CDR2 SVGAGI. CDR3 residues: CASSRDRDRNSPLHF. The CDR3 nucleotides read TGTGCCAGCAGTCGCGACAGGGACCGTAATTCACCCCTCCACTTT.

The chain employs TRBV19 and TRBJ2-3, with a weak D call TRBD1 (6 bases). The V and J ends lost 6 bases and 2 bases respectively, with 12 bases between them. Germline V gene sequence: CDR1 LNHDA, CDR2 SQIVND (reference sequence). This CDR3 spans 14 amino acids. In DNA, the CDR3 is TGTGCCAGTAGGATGCAGGGGACCACAGATACGCAGTATTTT. This translates into CASRMQGTTDTQYF. The full variable domain, its missing parts supplied by reference TRBV19 and TRBJ2-3, is DGGITQSPKYLFRKEGQNVTLSCEQNLNHDAMYWYRQDPGQGLRLIYYSQIVNDFQKGDIAEGYSVSREKKESFPLTVTSAQKNPTAFYLCASRMQGTTDTQYFGPGTRLTVL.

This chain joins TRBV19 and TRBJ2-2; TRBD2 agrees at 9 bases. CDR1 LNHDA and CDR2 SQIVND come from the germline V gene (reference sequence). This CDR3 spans 15 amino acids. V lost 3 bases and J lost 7; bases outside the gene matches: 6. CDR3 in amino acids: CASSILGLAGGELFF. The DNA of the CDR3 is TGTGCCAGTAGTATCTTGGGACTAGCTGGCGGGGAGCTGTTTTTT.

The chain employs TRBV6-5 and TRBJ1-1; no firm D call. This CDR3 contains 13 residues. Germline values: CDR1 MNHEY, CDR2 SVGAGI. Trimming cost V 3 bases and J 0 bases, with 5 bases left between them. CDR3 protein: CASSYRMNTEAFF. DNA for the CDR3: TGTGCCAGCAGTTATAGGATGAACACTGAAGCTTTCTTT.

V gene TRBV10-3 combines with J gene TRBJ2-2; 7 nucleotides match TRBD1. The CDR3 spans 14 residues. CDR1 and CDR2 from the germline V gene are ENHRY and SYGVKD. Losses at the gene ends were 10 bases for V and 4 bases for J; bases not matched to a gene: 9. DNA for the CDR3: TGTGCCACGAGGAGACAGGGCGGCACCGGGGAGCTGTTTTTT. Residues: CATRRQGGTGELFF.

J is TRBJ1-1 and V is TRBV11-2; D gene unclear. Germline-derived CDR1 and CDR2 are SGHAT and FQNNGV. This CDR3 region has 12 residues. Trimming left V 1 base short and J 5 bases short, with 5 bases between. CDR3 region: CASSLVETEAFF. As DNA, the CDR3 is TGTGCCAGCAGCTTAGTGGAGACTGAAGCTTTCTTT.

V and J are TRBV10-3 and TRBJ1-4; D gene ambiguous. The V end was cut by 8 bases, the J end by 3 bases, with 10 bases between. In germline, CDR1 is ENHRY, CDR2 SYGVKD. The CDR3 consists of 13 residues. The CDR3 DNA reads TGTGCCATCTCCGGAACAGCTAATGAAAAACTGTTTTTT. Its translation is CAISGTANEKLFF.

The chain is built from TRBV13 and TRBJ2-7; D gene ambiguous. This CDR3 has 11 residues. Between the trimmed V and J ends, which lost 0 bases and 6 bases, there was a span of 3 bases. Germline V gene data show CDR1 as PRHDT and CDR2 as FYEKMQ (reference sequence). The CDR3 bases are TGTGCCAGCAGCTTAGGCCTCGAGCAGTACTTC. This sequence encodes CASSLGLEQYF.

This chain uses TRBV7-2 with TRBJ2-1; the D is unclear. Trimming took off 5 bases at V and 4 bases at J, with 9 bases between the two ends. Germline V gene sequence: CDR1 SGHTA, CDR2 FQGNSA. The CDR3 extends over 13 amino acids. The CDR3 region has the DNA TGTGCCAGCAGCCCAGTCAGTTACAATGAGCAGTTCTTC. Translated: CASSPVSYNEQFF.

This clone was detected only a few times. V gene TRBV2 combines with J gene TRBJ1-2; D is perhaps TRBD1 (5 bases). The CDR3 is 14 residues long. V lost 1 base to trimming and J lost 0 bases, with 6 bases between them. CDR1 is SNHLY and CDR2 is FYNNEI in the germline V gene. CDR3 in DNA: TGTGCCAGCAGTGAAGGGGGGGCTAACTATGGCTACACCTTC. This translates into CASSEGGANYGYTF.

The chain employs TRBV19 and TRBJ2-7; 9 nucleotides line up with TRBD1. The germline V gene has CDR1 LNHDA and CDR2 SQIVND (reference sequence). V was pared by 6 bases and J by 0 bases, with 3 bases of the junction left unmatched. There are 14 residues in the CDR3. The CDR3 reads CASSRDRASYEQYF. The CDR3 region has the DNA TGTGCCAGTAGCCGGGACAGGGCCTCCTACGAGCAGTACTTC.

The gene calls are TRBV7-9 and TRBJ1-5, with TRBD1 identical over 7 bases. With 1 base clipped from V and 4 bases from J, the junction kept 7 bases outside the gene matches. CDR3 size: 16 residues. The germline CDR1 and CDR2 sequences are SEHNR and FQNEAQ (reference sequence). CDR3 nucleotide sequence: TGTGCCAGCAGCTTAGGATCGGGACAGCGGAATCAGCCCCAGCATTTT. This sequence encodes CASSLGSGQRNQPQHF. Full variable domain (remainder filled in from reference TRBV7-9 and TRBJ1-5): DTGVSQNPRHKITKRGQNVTFRCDPISEHNRLYWYRQTLGQGPEFLTYFQNEAQLEKSRLLSDRFSAERPKGSFSTLEIQRTEQGDSAMYLCASSLGSGQRNQPQHFGDGTRLSIL.